This T cell receptor (delta chain) was sequenced for a study of delta chains in infants with herpesvirus infections. Whole-study context: Infants in Uganda were tracked from birth through primary CMV infection.

TCR cDNA was made from PBMC RNA with gamma- and delta-chain-specific primers. TCRdb fed the RT-PCR reads to CATT. The data contain 900 to 1,300 delta-chain clones, around two fifths of them singletons. A note on this clone: A far larger clone is just one base off, so this is likely a read error.

The CDR3 loop spans 23 amino acids. The junction had 29 bases not matched to a gene; V was cut back by 1 base and J by 5 bases. CDR1 and CDR2 (germline): TVYSNPD, GDNSRS (reference sequence). Here the sequenced sample was peripheral blood, taken at time point 3 of longitudinal follow-up. The TCR originated in a human donor who was a Ugandan infant, either HIV-exposed or HIV-unexposed (not recorded which). V is TRDV3 and J is TRDJ3; 7 positions agree with TRDD3. CDR3 sequence (DNA): TGTGCCTTTATGGAGGCTCCAACCGAATACTGTGGGATACCGGTCCGGGACACCCGACAGATGTTTTTC. Protein: CAFMEAPTEYCGIPVRDTRQMFF.